A selection of T cell receptor beta chains follows, all from one sample in a study of blood T cell repertoires in COVID-19. The assay was immunoSEQ multiplex PCR, and TCRdb's table has in-frame clones only and misses some. The top ten clones hold just under 4.5% of a sample with about 67,000 clones, roughly 90% of them seen once. The sequencing sample was made of peripheral blood. The receptors were gathered from a man aged 50-59 years with active COVID-19. Each CDR3 is given with its conserved first and last residue. The D gene is left open where the match is weak. Expanded clones get a size class; other rows say once, few or many, or leave the size out.

D gene: TRBD2; J gene: TRBJ2-1; clone size: .; V gene: TRBV6-6; CDR3 protein: CASSPLAGAGDEQFF; CDR3 DNA: TGTGCCAGCAGCCCACTAGCGGGGGCGGGGGATGAGCAGTTCTTC
D gene: TRBD1; J gene: TRBJ2-5; clone size: .; V gene: TRBV19; CDR3 protein: CASSILQGAETQYF; CDR3 DNA: TGTGCCAGTAGTATTTTGCAGGGGGCTGAGACCCAGTACTTC
D gene: TRBD2; J gene: TRBJ2-1; clone size: once; V gene: TRBV30; CDR3 protein: CAWKKTSGRPNNEQFF; CDR3 DNA: TGTGCCTGGAAGAAGACTAGCGGGAGGCCCAACAATGAGCAGTTCTTC
D gene: .; J gene: TRBJ2-5; clone size: .; V gene: TRBV2; CDR3 protein: CASSGGRLPYQETQYF; CDR3 DNA: TGTGCCAGCAGCGGTGGCCGACTACCGTACCAAGAGACCCAGTACTTC
D gene: TRBD2; J gene: TRBJ2-3; clone size: .; V gene: TRBV7-6; CDR3 protein: CASSLALLAGSTDTQYF; CDR3 DNA: TGTGCCAGCAGCTTAGCTTTACTAGCGGGAAGCACAGATACGCAGTATTTT
D gene: .; J gene: TRBJ2-5; clone size: few; V gene: TRBV25-1; CDR3 protein: CASSGHREVETQYF; CDR3 DNA: TGTGCCAGCAGTGGTCACAGGGAAGTGGAGACCCAGTACTTC
D gene: .; J gene: TRBJ1-5; clone size: .; V gene: TRBV6-5; CDR3 protein: CASTTTGGRNQPQHF; CDR3 DNA: TGTGCCTCGACAACAACCGGGGGAAGGAATCAGCCCCAGCATTTT
D gene: .; J gene: TRBJ2-3; clone size: .; V gene: TRBV11-3; CDR3 protein: CASNLNSDTQYF; CDR3 DNA: TGTGCCAGCAACCTGAACTCGGATACGCAGTATTTT
D gene: .; J gene: TRBJ2-7; clone size: .; V gene: TRBV2; CDR3 protein: CASSRREASYEQYF; CDR3 DNA: TGTGCCAGCAGTCGCCGGGAAGCCTCCTACGAGCAGTACTTC
D gene: .; J gene: TRBJ2-1; clone size: .; V gene: TRBV9; CDR3 protein: CASSQSGNEQFF; CDR3 DNA: TGTGCCAGCAGCCAGAGCGGGAATGAGCAGTTCTTC
D gene: .; J gene: TRBJ1-1; clone size: .; V gene: TRBV28; CDR3 protein: CASSFDSGSRRTEAFF; CDR3 DNA: TGTGCCAGTAGCTTCGACTCAGGGTCGAGAAGGACTGAAGCTTTCTTT
D gene: TRBD1; J gene: TRBJ1-4; clone size: .; V gene: TRBV29-1; CDR3 protein: CSVVPGTGSEKLFF; CDR3 DNA: TGCAGCGTTGTCCCCGGGACAGGGAGTGAAAAACTGTTTTTT
D gene: .; J gene: TRBJ2-3; clone size: .; V gene: TRBV5-5; CDR3 protein: CASSYSEDTQYF; CDR3 DNA: TGTGCCAGCAGTTATAGCGAAGATACGCAGTATTTT
D gene: .; J gene: TRBJ1-4; clone size: .; V gene: TRBV18; CDR3 protein: CASSKNMDSTNEKLFF; CDR3 DNA: TGTGCCAGCTCCAAAAATATGGACTCAACTAATGAAAAACTGTTTTTT
D gene: .; J gene: TRBJ1-4; clone size: .; V gene: TRBV18; CDR3 protein: CASSPPHLAGGGRGEKLFF; CDR3 DNA: TGTGCCAGCTCACCTCCTCACTTGGCCGGGGGGGGCCGTGGTGAAAAACTGTTTTTT
D gene: .; J gene: TRBJ2-6; clone size: .; V gene: TRBV27; CDR3 protein: CASSLSSPGIVSRANVLTF; CDR3 DNA: TGTGCCAGCAGTTTATCCTCGCCAGGAATCGTCTCGAGGGCCAACGTCCTGACTTTC
D gene: TRBD2; J gene: TRBJ2-2; clone size: once; V gene: TRBV7-8; CDR3 protein: CASSLLGREGLLRELFF; CDR3 DNA: TGTGCCAGCAGCTTGTTGGGGCGGGAGGGCCTGTTAAGGGAGCTGTTTTTT
D gene: .; J gene: TRBJ1-5; clone size: few; V gene: TRBV10-3; CDR3 protein: CAIGRDSNQPQHF; CDR3 DNA: TGTGCCATCGGGCGAGATAGCAATCAGCCCCAGCATTTT
D gene: .; J gene: TRBJ1-1; clone size: few; V gene: TRBV7-9; CDR3 protein: CASSKQGTTTEAFF; CDR3 DNA: TGTGCCAGCAGCAAGCAGGGCACGACAACTGAAGCTTTCTTT
D gene: .; J gene: TRBJ2-3; clone size: .; V gene: TRBV10-2; CDR3 protein: CASSENEVSTDTQYF; CDR3 DNA: TGCGCCAGCAGTGAGAACGAGGTTAGCACAGATACGCAGTATTTT
D gene: .; J gene: TRBJ2-7; clone size: .; V gene: TRBV6-6; CDR3 protein: CASSYSEGPYEQYF; CDR3 DNA: TGTGCCAGCAGTTACTCGGAGGGCCCCTACGAGCAGTACTTC
D gene: TRBD1; J gene: TRBJ2-1; clone size: .; V gene: TRBV5-1; CDR3 protein: CASATQGQGPTNEQFF; CDR3 DNA: TGCGCCAGCGCTACACAGGGACAGGGACCGACGAATGAGCAGTTCTTC
D gene: TRBD2; J gene: TRBJ2-7; clone size: .; V gene: TRBV7-4; CDR3 protein: CASSLAGTSGTYEQYF; CDR3 DNA: TGTGCCAGCAGCTTAGCGGGGACTAGCGGAACCTACGAGCAGTACTTC
D gene: .; J gene: TRBJ2-5; clone size: .; V gene: TRBV5-1; CDR3 protein: CASSLGAQETQYF; CDR3 DNA: TGCGCCAGCAGCTTGGGCGCACAGGAGACCCAGTACTTC
D gene: .; J gene: TRBJ2-1; clone size: once; V gene: TRBV25-1; CDR3 protein: CASSGRGRGYNEQFF; CDR3 DNA: TGTGCCAGCAGTGGACGGGGGAGGGGGTACAATGAGCAGTTCTTC
D gene: TRBD2; J gene: TRBJ2-1; clone size: .; V gene: TRBV19; CDR3 protein: CASSIDLLAGRNEQFF; CDR3 DNA: TGTGCCAGTAGTATAGATCTACTAGCGGGTCGGAATGAGCAGTTCTTC
D gene: .; J gene: TRBJ2-2; clone size: few; V gene: TRBV20-1; CDR3 protein: CSTGAGELFF; CDR3 DNA: TGCAGTACGGGGGCCGGGGAGCTGTTTTTT
D gene: .; J gene: TRBJ2-3; clone size: once; V gene: TRBV18; CDR3 protein: CASSPLDSPDTQYF; CDR3 DNA: TGTGCCAGCTCACCGTTGGACAGCCCAGATACGCAGTATTTT
D gene: .; J gene: TRBJ1-6; clone size: once; V gene: TRBV19; CDR3 protein: CASSVLSDSPLHF; CDR3 DNA: TGTGCCAGTAGTGTGCTGAGTGATTCACCCCTCCACTTT
D gene: TRBD1; J gene: TRBJ2-1; clone size: few; V gene: TRBV11-2; CDR3 protein: CASSPGQVAYNEQFF; CDR3 DNA: TGTGCCAGCAGCCCGGGACAGGTCGCCTACAATGAGCAGTTCTTC
D gene: TRBD2; J gene: TRBJ2-4; clone size: once; V gene: TRBV28; CDR3 protein: CASSFTSGGDIQYF; CDR3 DNA: TGTGCCAGCAGTTTTACTAGCGGGGGGGACATTCAGTACTTC
D gene: .; J gene: TRBJ2-3; clone size: .; V gene: TRBV7-2; CDR3 protein: CASSSSAGRGTDTQYF; CDR3 DNA: TGTGCCAGCAGCTCATCAGCGGGAAGGGGGACAGATACGCAGTATTTT
D gene: .; J gene: TRBJ1-2; clone size: .; V gene: TRBV7-9; CDR3 protein: CASSPIGGRPEGHTF; CDR3 DNA: TGTGCCAGCAGCCCGATAGGTGGACGCCCGGAGGGCCACACCTTC
D gene: .; J gene: TRBJ2-1; clone size: .; V gene: TRBV6-5; CDR3 protein: CASSLLHYGGEQFF; CDR3 DNA: TGTGCCAGCAGTCTACTACACTACGGTGGCGAGCAGTTCTTC
D gene: TRBD1; J gene: TRBJ1-2; clone size: .; V gene: TRBV14; CDR3 protein: CASSPGGTGYTF; CDR3 DNA: TGTGCCAGCAGCCCAGGGGGAACTGGCTACACCTTC
D gene: TRBD2; J gene: TRBJ2-3; clone size: .; V gene: TRBV5-5; CDR3 protein: CASSPLGTSGGDTQYF; CDR3 DNA: TGTGCCAGCAGCCCACTGGGGACTAGCGGGGGAGATACGCAGTATTTT
D gene: TRBD1; J gene: TRBJ2-1; clone size: .; V gene: TRBV7-9; CDR3 protein: CASTLGTGGFIYNEQFF; CDR3 DNA: TGTGCCAGCACTTTAGGGACAGGGGGCTTTATTTACAATGAGCAGTTCTTC